This TCR beta chain was retrieved from a study of T cells after yellow fever vaccination. This clonotype was counted ten times or more. One entry per CDR3 protein results from TCRdb running MiXCR on the 5' RACE reads. The profile shows 300,000 to 400,000 distinct CDR3 sequences, roughly 6.1% of them singletons. The CDR3 is 14 residues long. V lost 4 bases, J lost 2 bases, and 8 bases lay in between. The germline V gene encodes CDR1 SGHVS and CDR2 FQNEAQ. The sequence was obtained from a man aged 25-40 years who received the YFV17D yellow fever vaccine. This sample comprised PBMCs, obtained 5 days after the yellow fever booster vaccination. The rearrangement links TRBV7-8 to TRBJ2-2; maybe TRBD2 (6 bases). The chain's CDR3 is CASSSGLNTGELFF. The CDR3, as DNA: TGTGCCAGCAGCTCGGGACTTAACACCGGGGAGCTGTTTTTT.